This T cell receptor (beta chain) derives from a study of human CD8 memory T cell subsets (dated by TCRdb to the early 2020s). For context, the study as a whole: To assess how stem-like (TSTEM), progenitor exhausted-like (TPEX) and effector memory CD8+ T cell subsets are clonally related, the TCRbeta repertoires of these three subsets were compared. TCRbeta repertoires were obtained from roughly six donors, each contributing TSTEM, TPEX and effector memory subsets.

Early differentiated memory cells that were CCR7+ PD-1+ TIGIT+ and showed dysfunctional, exhausted-like traits were classified as progenitor exhausted-like memory CD8+ T cells (TPEX). Peripheral blood mononuclear cells were isolated from healthy donor buffy coats by density gradient separation. Negative magnetic separation using EasySep or MojoSort CD8+ T cell isolation kits was how the study enriched total CD8+ T cells. For each subset, total RNA was extracted using an RNeasy Mini Kit from duplicate vials of some 140,000 sorted CD8+ T cells. The PBMCs were used either fresh or after being cryopreserved in fetal bovine serum with roughly 10% DMSO. Fluorescence-activated cell sorting on a FACSAria III was used to sort CD8+ T cell subsets to purity. Via the germline V gene, CDR1 is MGHRA and CDR2 YSYEKL. Measured from the cysteine to the phenylalanine, the CDR3 is 14 residues long. Only the protein sequence is given.

Paper-wide results and their limitations: Based on Chao1 estimates, TSTEM subsets appeared to have greater repertoire diversity than TPEX subsets, which could potentially reflect a broader range of specificities. TSTEM and TPEX subsets showed similarly high normalized Shannon-Wiener diversity, whereas effector memory subsets were comparatively less diverse. Clonotypes were shared with effector memory cells by both stem-like subsets, but only minimal overlap was found between TSTEM and TPEX repertoires, suggesting distinct antigen spectra. Only TCRbeta chains were sequenced, and repertoire comparisons rested on about 6 donors tested with paired t-tests and Bonferroni correction.

TCRdb records NextSeq 550 as the sequencer. A Human TCR Profiling Kit was used to prepare UMI-labeled 5' RACE TCRbeta libraries. Every TCRbeta library was prepared in parallel with an identical number of PCR cycles. As for how the authors treated the data: Each TCRbeta library contained between roughly 2,600 and 18,000 functional CDR3beta clonotypes. MIGEC 1.2.9 was used for UMI extraction and consensus assembly, with a minimum of three reads required per UMI. MiXCR 3.0.3 was used to extract in-frame CDR3beta repertoires. Each sample was downsampled to 42,000 randomly selected UMIs before diversity metrics were computed in VDJtools 1.2.1. Repertoire overlap metrics D, R and F2 were calculated in VDJtools for the top 3,000 clones of each sample pair. Following TCRdb reprocessing, every CDR3 protein sequence forms one entry, and DNA is not provided. V and J calls and clone size were set by TCRdb, not the authors. The table for this sample records thousands of distinct CDR3 sequences. 15% to 20% of the sample is in the top ten clones.

A note on this clonotype: Its antigen is not yet known.

This receptor was identified in a human donor in good health. Sequenced sample: CD8+ T cells from PBMCs. The chain couples TRBV4-1 to TRBJ2-2; with no DNA, the TCRdb D assignment of TRBD1 cannot be verified. The CDR3 amino acid sequence is: CASRPGLGTGELFF.